Here is one T cell receptor (beta chain) with its context. Here immunoSEQ multiplex PCR was the method, and the copy in TCRdb shows in-frame clones only, minus some. Of about 170,000 clones detected, about 74% appear once; the ten largest clones hold less than 9.5%. This CDR3 region has 14 residues. Trimming cost V 0 bases and J 7 bases, with 10 bases left between them. CDR1 and CDR2 from the germline V gene are MNHEY and SVGEGT. The data originate from a study of blood T cell repertoires in COVID-19. Study-level information: Sample material is recorded as cDNA or gDNA derived from T cells, B-cell-depleted T cells, or PBMCs.

Sequencing was done on a sample of peripheral blood. The V gene is TRBV6-2 or TRBV6-3, the J gene TRBJ1-5; no reliable D call. This TCR was sampled from a man in his 60s with acute or convalescent COVID-19. The CDR3 DNA reads as TGTGCCAGCAGTTACTCCGGAGTTGGGCAGCCCCAGCATTTT. It translates to CASSYSGVGQPQHF.